These 19 T cell receptor beta chains came from one sample sequenced in a study of blood T cells in healthy people across ages. Using a J-beta primer mix together with a sample-barcoded 5' primer, a second PCR was run for roughly 7 to 12 cycles. TCRdb processed the 5' RACE reads anew with MiXCR; each CDR3 protein has one entry. Of over 950,000 distinct CDR3 sequences in the sample, around two fifths were seen once. The material sequenced was blood. The receptors derive from a man aged 18 to 30 in good health.

This clonotype was counted once. The chain uses TRBV12-3 or TRBV12-4 and TRBJ1-1, with 8 nucleotides matching TRBD1. The junction had 9 bases not matched to a gene; V was cut back by 2 bases and J by 7 bases. The CDR3 contains 15 residues. The CDR3 DNA is TGTGCCAGCAGTTTAATAGGGGCAGGGGGCAGTGAAGCTTTCTTT. It translates to CASSLIGAGGSEAFF.

This clonotype turned up a few times. This sequence joins TRBV29-1 and TRBJ2-1, with a weak D call TRBD2 (5 bases). The germline CDR1 and CDR2 sequences are SQVTM and ANQGSEA. The CDR3 has 13 amino acids. V lost 4 bases and J lost 5, with 12 bases in between. The CDR3 region has the DNA TGCAGCGTTGCGGAGGCTTTAAACAATGAGCAGTTCTTC. This gives the protein CSVAEALNNEQFF.

This clonotype has a handful of counts. The rearrangement uses TRBV24-1 and TRBJ2-3; the D gene could be TRBD1 or TRBD2 (5 bases each). The CDR3 contains 15 residues. CDR1 KGHDR and CDR2 SFDVKD come from the germline V gene. V was clipped by 10 bases and J by 1 base, with 17 bases between them. CDR3 protein: CATSGRLAGTDTQYF. CDR3 bases: TGTGCCACTTCAGGGCGGCTAGCAGGCACAGATACGCAGTATTTT.

This clonotype was observed a few times. This sequence joins TRBV5-5 and TRBJ2-1; D is unresolved. CDR3 size: 12 residues. In germline, CDR1 is SGHKS, CDR2 YYEKEE (reference sequence). Trimming left V 1 base short and J 8 bases short, with 7 bases between. The CDR3 here is CASSLQWDEQFF. As DNA, the CDR3 is TGTGCCAGCAGCTTGCAATGGGATGAGCAGTTCTTC.

In this sample, this clonotype turned up a few times. The rearrangement uses TRBV3-1 and TRBJ2-3, with 8 bases that match TRBD2. The junction had 9 bases not matched to a gene; V was cut back by 4 bases and J by 3 bases. CDR1 and CDR2 from the germline V gene are LGHDT and YNNKEL (reference sequence). CDR3 size: 16 residues. The CDR3 reads CASSPLIAGSTDTQYF. DNA of the CDR3: TGTGCCAGCAGCCCGTTAATAGCGGGGAGTACAGATACGCAGTATTTT.

This clonotype was found many times. The chain combines TRBV6-5 with TRBJ2-5; weak D call: TRBD1 (5 bases). This CDR3 is built from 12 residues. Trimming stripped 2 bases from V and 5 bases from J, with 6 bases between. Germline V gene lookup returns CDR1 MNHEY and CDR2 SVGAGI. CDR3 in DNA: TGTGCCAGCAGTTACCCAGGGGAGACCCAGTACTTC. This gives the protein CASSYPGETQYF.

In its sample, this clonotype was seen a few times. Since a much larger clone is just one base distant, this may be a read error. J is TRBJ2-3 and V is TRBV20-1; 14 bases are shared with TRBD2. Per the germline V gene, CDR1 is DFQATT and CDR2 is SNEGSKA (reference sequence). This CDR3 spans 19 amino acids. The J segment lost 4 bases and the V segment lost 4 bases, leaving 16 bases of the junction unmatched. CDR3: CSATETSGGDRLVSDTQYF. CDR3 DNA sequence: TGCAGTGCTACCGAGACTAGCGGGGGGGACCGACTGGTTTCAGATACGCAGTATTTT.

A note on this clonotype: A much larger clone differs from this one at a single base, so this may be a read error. This chain links TRBV4-3 with TRBJ2-1; no reliable D call. With the DNA end fitting TRBJ2-7 better, the J assignment may be wrong. This CDR3 has 15 residues. Per germline, CDR1 LGHNA and CDR2 YSLEER. The CDR3 loop is CASSQDSSSYNEQYF. DNA for the CDR3: TGCGCCAGCAGCCAAGACAGCAGCTCCTACAATGAGCAGTACTTC.

This clonotype showed up just a few times. The chain joins TRBV7-2 to TRBJ1-1; 10 bases match TRBD1. The V and J ends lost 1 base and 4 bases, in that order; junction bases with no gene match: 6. CDR1 SGHTA and CDR2 FQGNSA come from the germline V gene. This CDR3 spans 16 amino acids. Here the CDR3 reads CASSLGTGGSGTEAFF. The CDR3 DNA is TGTGCCAGCAGCTTAGGGACAGGGGGTTCGGGCACTGAAGCTTTCTTT.

The rearrangement joins TRBV12-3 or TRBV12-4 to TRBJ2-1, with 8 bases matching TRBD2. CDR3 size: 14 residues. Unmatched junction bases numbered 4, after V lost 3 bases and J lost 6 bases. In nucleotides, the CDR3 is TGTGCCAGCAGTTTCTACCGGGAGGGCAATGAGCAGTTCTTC. It specifies CASSFYREGNEQFF.

This rearrangement joins TRBV7-2 to TRBJ2-7; D is unresolved. The V gene's germline CDR1 is SGHTA and CDR2 FQGNSA. The germline V and J ends were trimmed by 2 bases and 3 bases, with 8 bases remaining between them. This CDR3 comprises 13 residues. The CDR3 is CASSLIQIYEQYF. CDR3 nucleotides: TGTGCCAGCAGCTTAATACAGATCTACGAGCAGTACTTC.

This clonotype came up a few times. The chain couples TRBV29-1 to TRBJ1-2; no reliable D call. V was cut by 6 bases and J by 4 bases, with 12 bases left in between. There are 12 residues in the CDR3. Germline V gives CDR1 SQVTM, CDR2 ANQGSEA. The CDR3 loop is CSVDDGLYGYTF. The CDR3 nucleotides are TGCAGCGTCGACGACGGCCTCTATGGCTACACCTTC.

The sample holds a few counts of this clonotype. The chain couples TRBV4-3 to TRBJ2-3; the D is unclear. The germline V and J ends were trimmed by 0 bases and 3 bases, with 16 bases remaining between them. Germline CDR1 and CDR2: LGHNA and YSLEER. The CDR3 is 17 amino acids. CDR3: CASSQEPPIGLTDTQYF. The CDR3 DNA follows: TGCGCCAGCAGCCAAGAACCGCCCATCGGATTAACAGATACGCAGTATTTT.

This sequence joins TRBV10-3 and TRBJ1-1; D may be TRBD1 (6 bases). The germline gives CDR1 ENHRY, CDR2 SYGVKD. V was pared by 6 bases and J by 3 bases, with 17 bases between. The CDR3 consists of 15 residues. The chain's CDR3 is CAIRSPGEGYTEAFF. Here the CDR3 DNA reads TGTGCCATCAGGAGTCCAGGGGAAGGGTACACTGAAGCTTTCTTT.

The table lists this clonotype with a few counts. The CDR3 spells CSARGSSYNSPLHF. CDR3 DNA: TGCAGTGCTAGGGGGAGCTCCTATAATTCACCCCTCCACTTT. The chain carries TRBV20-1 and TRBJ1-6; no reliable D call. CDR3 length: 14 amino acids. Germline V gene sequence: CDR1 DFQATT, CDR2 SNEGSKA (reference sequence). Between the trimmed V and J ends, which lost 3 bases and 0 bases, there was a span of 6 bases.

This chain links TRBV30 with TRBJ2-1; D unclear. Trimming pared 5 bases from V and 0 bases from J, leaving 8 bases between. From germline, CDR1 is GTSNPN and CDR2 SVGIG (reference sequence). The CDR3 sequence is 13 residues long. The CDR3 DNA reads as TGTGCCTGGGGCCTGAGCTCCTACAATGAGCAGTTCTTC. Translated: CAWGLSSYNEQFF.

Points on this clonotype: This likely comes from a read error, as the CDR3 has no conserved phenylalanine or tryptophan at its end. This rearrangement joins TRBV20-1 to TRBJ2-7; D perhaps matches TRBD2 (5 bases). CDR1 is DFQATT, CDR2 SNEGSKA, per germline (reference sequence). V shed 0 bases and J shed 0 bases, with 12 bases lying between them. This CDR3 comprises 15 residues. Here the CDR3 reads CSARDPGSGSYEQYS. As DNA, the CDR3 is TGCAGTGCTAGAGATCCAGGCAGCGGCTCCTACGAGCAGTACTCC.

The J gene is TRBJ2-3, the V gene TRBV29-1; D call uncertain. Germline values: CDR1 SQVTM, CDR2 ANQGSEA. Trimming shortened V by 7 bases and J by 1 base, and 6 bases separated the two germline ends. CDR3 length: 11 amino acids. The CDR3: CSGSRTDTQYF. The CDR3 DNA reads as TGCAGCGGTTCTCGCACAGATACGCAGTATTTT.

This chain connects TRBV10-3 to TRBJ2-7; weak D call: TRBD2 (6 bases). Germline CDR1 ENHRY, CDR2 SYGVKD. This CDR3 has 16 amino acids. Trimming cost V 2 bases and J 1 base, with 15 bases left between them. CDR3 amino acids: CAISEPIGRGSYEQYF. CDR3 DNA: TGTGCCATCAGTGAGCCAATCGGCCGGGGGTCCTACGAGCAGTACTTC.